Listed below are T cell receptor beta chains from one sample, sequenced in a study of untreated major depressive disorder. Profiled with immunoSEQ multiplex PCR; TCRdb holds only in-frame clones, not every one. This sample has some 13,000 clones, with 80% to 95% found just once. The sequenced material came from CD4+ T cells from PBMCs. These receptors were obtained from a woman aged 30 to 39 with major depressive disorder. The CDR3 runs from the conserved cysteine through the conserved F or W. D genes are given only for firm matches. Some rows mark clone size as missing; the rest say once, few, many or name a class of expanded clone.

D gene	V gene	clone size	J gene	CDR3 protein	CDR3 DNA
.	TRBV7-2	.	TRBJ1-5	CASSGQGGVQPQHF	TGTGCCAGCAGCGGTCAGGGAGGGGTTCAGCCCCAGCATTTT
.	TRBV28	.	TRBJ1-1	CASSPTQLGYPEAFF	TGTGCCAGCAGCCCTACTCAGTTGGGGTACCCTGAAGCTTTCTTT
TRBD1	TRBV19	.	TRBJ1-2	CASNEPVGQGALGYTF	TGTGCCAGTAACGAACCCGTCGGACAGGGGGCGCTTGGCTACACCTTC
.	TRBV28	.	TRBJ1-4	CASSLVAYRSTNEKLFF	TGTGCCAGCAGTTTGGTGGCGTACAGGTCAACTAATGAAAAACTGTTTTTT
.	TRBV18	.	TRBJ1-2	CASSPPNQPEVYGYTF	TGTGCCAGCTCACCACCGAATCAACCGGAGGTCTATGGCTACACCTTC
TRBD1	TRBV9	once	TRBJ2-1	CASSVAGRGRYNEQFF	TGTGCCAGCAGCGTAGCAGGCAGGGGGCGATACAATGAGCAGTTCTTC
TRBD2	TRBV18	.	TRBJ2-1	CASSPPLREVRDEQFF	TGTGCCAGCTCACCACCGCTGCGGGAGGTTAGGGATGAGCAGTTCTTC
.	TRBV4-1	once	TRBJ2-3	CASSQGLTDTQYF	TGCGCCAGCAGCCAGGGGCTCACAGATACGCAGTATTTT
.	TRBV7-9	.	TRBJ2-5	CASSKEIGYETQYF	TGTGCCAGCAGCAAAGAGATCGGATACGAGACCCAGTACTTC
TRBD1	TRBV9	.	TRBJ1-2	CASSPDPGQGNGYTF	TGTGCCAGCAGCCCAGATCCGGGACAGGGAAATGGCTACACCTTC
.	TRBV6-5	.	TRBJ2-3	CASRPGTADTQYF	TGTGCCAGCAGGCCCGGGACCGCAGATACGCAGTATTTT
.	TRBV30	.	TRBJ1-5	CAWSEGRRGPQHF	TGTGCCTGGAGTGAGGGGCGCCGGGGGCCCCAGCATTTT
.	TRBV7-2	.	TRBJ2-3	CASSSAGTSSTDTQYF	TGTGCCAGCAGCTCGGCCGGGACATCTAGCACAGATACGCAGTATTTT
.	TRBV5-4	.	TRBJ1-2	CASREDGVNYGYTF	TGTGCCAGCAGGGAGGACGGAGTTAACTATGGCTACACCTTC
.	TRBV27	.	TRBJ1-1	CASTRVESMNTEAFF	TGTGCCAGCACCAGAGTGGAGTCTATGAACACTGAAGCTTTCTTT
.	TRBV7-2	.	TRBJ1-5	CASSLRRSNQPQHF	TGTGCCAGCAGCCTTCGGAGGAGCAATCAGCCCCAGCATTTT
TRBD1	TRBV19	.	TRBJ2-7	CASSIRPGTGTYEQYF	TGTGCCAGTAGTATAAGGCCTGGGACAGGGACCTACGAGCAGTACTTC
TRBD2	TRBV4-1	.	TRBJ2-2	CASSHRANSPGTSGTNTGELFF	TGCGCCAGCAGCCACCGAGCAAATAGTCCCGGGACTAGCGGGACCAACACCGGGGAGCTGTTTTTT
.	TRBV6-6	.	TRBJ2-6	CASSIQSSGANVLTF	TGTGCCAGCAGCATACAGAGCTCTGGGGCCAACGTCCTGACTTTC
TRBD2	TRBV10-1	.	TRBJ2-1	CASSRLAGVKNEQFF	TGCGCCAGCAGTCGACTAGCGGGAGTAAAGAATGAGCAGTTCTTC
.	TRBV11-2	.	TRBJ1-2	CASSLEGRPLYGYTF	TGTGCCAGCAGCTTAGAGGGACGGCCCCTCTATGGCTACACCTTC
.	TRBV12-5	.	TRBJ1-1	CASGLDPTTRNTEAFF	TGTGCTAGTGGTTTGGATCCCACTACGAGGAACACTGAAGCTTTCTTT
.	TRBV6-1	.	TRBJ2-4	CASSEARPPGGNIQYF	TGTGCCAGCAGTGAAGCACGACCCCCAGGCGGAAACATTCAGTACTTC
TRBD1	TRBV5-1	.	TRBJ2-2	CASSLGGQGHTGELFF	TGCGCCAGCAGCTTGGGAGGACAGGGGCACACCGGGGAGCTGTTTTTT
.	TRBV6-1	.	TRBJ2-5	CASSDRTVGETQYF	TGTGCCAGCAGTGATAGGACAGTAGGGGAGACCCAGTACTTC
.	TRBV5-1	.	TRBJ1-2	CASSLAGRSSYGYTF	TGCGCCAGCAGCTTGGCAGGGAGGAGTTCCTATGGCTACACCTTC
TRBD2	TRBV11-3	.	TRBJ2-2	CASSLDGGRYTGELFF	TGTGCCAGCAGCTTAGATGGCGGGAGGTACACCGGGGAGCTGTTTTTT
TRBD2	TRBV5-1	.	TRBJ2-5	CASSRAPGAGEETQYF	TGCGCCAGCAGCAGGGCTCCGGGCGCGGGAGAAGAGACCCAGTACTTC
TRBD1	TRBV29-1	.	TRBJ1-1	CSAGGTANTEAFF	TGCAGCGCTGGGGGGACAGCGAACACTGAAGCTTTCTTT
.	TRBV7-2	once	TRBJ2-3	CASSSRALTDTQYF	TGTGCCAGCAGCTCCCGGGCCCTCACAGATACGCAGTATTTT
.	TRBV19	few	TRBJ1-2	CASSIVGTGYTF	TGTGCCAGTAGTATTGTAGGGACCGGCTACACCTTC
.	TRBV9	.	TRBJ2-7	CASGGASHYEQYF	TGTGCCAGCGGTGGGGCTAGTCATTACGAGCAGTACTTC
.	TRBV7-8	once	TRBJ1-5	CASSFRVGWNQPQHF	TGTGCCAGCAGCTTCCGGGTAGGGTGGAATCAGCCCCAGCATTTT
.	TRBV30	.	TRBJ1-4	CAWRGSGGGEKLFF	TGTGCCTGGAGGGGATCGGGTGGAGGTGAAAAACTGTTTTTT
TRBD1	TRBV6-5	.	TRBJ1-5	CASRTGDNQPQHF	TGTGCCAGCAGGACAGGGGACAATCAGCCCCAGCATTTT
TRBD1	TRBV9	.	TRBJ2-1	CASSVVSRTGYNEQFF	TGTGCCAGCAGCGTAGTAAGTAGGACAGGCTACAATGAGCAGTTCTTC
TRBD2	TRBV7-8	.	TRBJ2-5	CASSRKEGTRKETQYF	TGTGCCAGCAGCCGAAAGGAGGGGACTAGAAAAGAGACCCAGTACTTC
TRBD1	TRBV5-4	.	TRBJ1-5	CASSFGTGREQPQHF	TGTGCCAGCAGCTTCGGGACAGGGCGGGAACAGCCCCAGCATTTT
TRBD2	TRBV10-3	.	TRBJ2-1	CAISESASGSYNEQFF	TGTGCCATCAGTGAGTCGGCTAGCGGGTCCTACAATGAGCAGTTCTTC
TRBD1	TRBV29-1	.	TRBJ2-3	CSVRQGTDTQYF	TGCAGCGTTCGACAGGGTACAGATACGCAGTATTTT
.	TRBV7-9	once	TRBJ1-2	CASSSRWNTVNYGYTF	TGTGCCAGCAGCTCCAGATGGAATACAGTGAACTATGGCTACACCTTC
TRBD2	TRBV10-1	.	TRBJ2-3	CASSKAGGATDTQYF	TGCGCCAGCAGTAAAGCGGGAGGAGCTACAGATACGCAGTATTTT
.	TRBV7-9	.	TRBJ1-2	CATRPTTNNYGYTF	TGTGCCACCAGACCAACCACGAATAACTATGGCTACACCTTC
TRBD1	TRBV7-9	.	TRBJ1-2	CASSHPAGQVNYGYTF	TGTGCCAGCAGCCATCCAGCGGGACAGGTCAACTATGGCTACACCTTC
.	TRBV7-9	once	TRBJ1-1	CASSWGRMNTEAFF	TGTGCCAGCAGCTGGGGCAGGATGAACACTGAAGCTTTCTTT
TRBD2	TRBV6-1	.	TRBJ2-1	CASSVGSGRHNEQFF	TGTGCCAGCAGCGTAGGTAGCGGGAGGCACAATGAGCAGTTCTTC
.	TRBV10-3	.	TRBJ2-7	CAISESTGTPYF	TGTGCCATCAGTGAGTCGACCGGGACCCCGTACTTC
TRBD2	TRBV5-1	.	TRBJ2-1	CASSLDAGAYNEQFF	TGCGCCAGCAGCTTGGATGCGGGAGCTTACAATGAGCAGTTCTTC
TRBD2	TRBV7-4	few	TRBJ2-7	CASRGTSALRGPYEQYF	TGTGCCAGCAGAGGGACTAGCGCCCTAAGGGGCCCCTACGAGCAGTACTTC
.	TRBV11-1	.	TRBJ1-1	CASSSQGGSTEAFF	TGTGCCAGCAGCTCCCAAGGGGGTTCCACTGAAGCTTTCTTT